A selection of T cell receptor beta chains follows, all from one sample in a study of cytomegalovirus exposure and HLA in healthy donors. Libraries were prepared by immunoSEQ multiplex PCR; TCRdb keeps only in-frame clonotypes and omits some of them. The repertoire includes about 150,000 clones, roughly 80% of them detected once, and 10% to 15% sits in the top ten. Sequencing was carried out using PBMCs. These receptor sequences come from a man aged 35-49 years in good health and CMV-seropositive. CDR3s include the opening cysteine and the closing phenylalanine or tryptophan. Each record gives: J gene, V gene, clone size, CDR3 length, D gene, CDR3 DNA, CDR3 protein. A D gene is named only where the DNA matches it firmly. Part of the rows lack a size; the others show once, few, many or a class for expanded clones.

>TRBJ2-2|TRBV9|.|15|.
TGTGCCAGCAGCACCCGCCAGGGGACGGCCGGGGAGCTGTTTTTT
CASSTRQGTAGELFF
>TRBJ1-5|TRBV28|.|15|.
TGTGCCAGCAGTTTCCTCCAGGGCGGTTATCAGCCCCAGCATTTT
CASSFLQGGYQPQHF
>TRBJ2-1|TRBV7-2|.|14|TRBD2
TGTGCCAGCACGCGGGACTATGTTTACAATGAGCAGTTCTTC
CASTRDYVYNEQFF
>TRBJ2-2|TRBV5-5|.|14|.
TGTGCCAGCAGCTCGACTATGCCGGGCGGGGAGCTGTTTTTT
CASSSTMPGGELFF
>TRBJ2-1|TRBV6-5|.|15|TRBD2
TGTGCCAGCAGGCGGGGTGGGACTAGCGGGACTGAGCAGTTCTTC
CASRRGGTSGTEQFF
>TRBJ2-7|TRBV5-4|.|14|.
TGTGCCAGCAGCCTCGACTTGAGCTCCTACGAGCAGTACTTC
CASSLDLSSYEQYF
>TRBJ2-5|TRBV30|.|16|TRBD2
TGTGCCTGGACGGAACATAGCGGGGTTGCTCTGGGGACCCAGTACTTC
CAWTEHSGVALGTQYF
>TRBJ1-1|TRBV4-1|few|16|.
TGCGCCAGCAGCCAAGGCCAGGGGAGTGGGAACACTGAAGCTTTCTTT
CASSQGQGSGNTEAFF
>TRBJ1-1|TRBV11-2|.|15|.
TGTGCCAGCAGCCCGAGGGCCACCATGAACACTGAAGCTTTCTTT
CASSPRATMNTEAFF
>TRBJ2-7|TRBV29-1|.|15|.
TGCAGCGTTAACTACATGGGGGGGCAGGACTACGAGCAGTACTTC
CSVNYMGGQDYEQYF
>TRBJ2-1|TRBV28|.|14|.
TGTGCCAGCATCAGGGGGGTCCTGGTTGGTGAGCAGTTCTTC
CASIRGVLVGEQFF
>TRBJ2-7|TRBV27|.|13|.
TGTGCCAGCAGGGGGACACCTTACTACGAGCAGTACTTC
CASRGTPYYEQYF
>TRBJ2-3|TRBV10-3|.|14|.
TGTGCCATCACCGAGGGAGGTTACACAGATACGCAGTATTTT
CAITEGGYTDTQYF
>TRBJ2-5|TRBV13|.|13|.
TGTGCCAGCAGCTTAGACATTCAAGAGACCCAGTACTTC
CASSLDIQETQYF
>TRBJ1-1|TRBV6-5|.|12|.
TGTGCCAGCAGTGAAATTGGTGAGGGAGCTTTCTTT
CASSEIGEGAFF
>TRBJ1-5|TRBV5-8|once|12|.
TGTGCCAGCACCACCAGGGCTCAGCCCCAGCATTTT
CASTTRAQPQHF
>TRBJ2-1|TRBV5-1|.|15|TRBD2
TGCGCCAGCAGCTTGGCGCGGGGGTCCTACAATGAGCAGTTCTTC
CASSLARGSYNEQFF
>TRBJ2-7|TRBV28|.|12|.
TGTGCCAGCAGACGAGGGACTTACGAGCAGTACTTC
CASRRGTYEQYF
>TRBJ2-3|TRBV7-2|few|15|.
TGTGCCAGCAGCCCCCTTGGCCAGAGGGCAGATACGCAGTATTTT
CASSPLGQRADTQYF
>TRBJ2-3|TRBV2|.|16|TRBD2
TGTGCCAGCAGGGGTGGGACTAGCGTGGGCACAGATACGCAGTATTTT
CASRGGTSVGTDTQYF
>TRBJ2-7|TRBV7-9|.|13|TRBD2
TGTGCCATCGGACTAGCGGGAGGTTACGAGCAGTACTTC
CAIGLAGGYEQYF
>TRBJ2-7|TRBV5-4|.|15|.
TGTGCCAGCAGCTTGGAACCGGACTTCTCCTACGAGCAGTACTTC
CASSLEPDFSYEQYF
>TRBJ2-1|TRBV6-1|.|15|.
TGTGCCAGCAGGGAGCGGTCTCCTTTCTACAATGAGCAGTTCTTC
CASRERSPFYNEQFF
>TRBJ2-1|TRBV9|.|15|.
TGTGCCAGCAGCGTAGTAGCCGGCTCCTACAATGAGCAGTTCTTC
CASSVVAGSYNEQFF
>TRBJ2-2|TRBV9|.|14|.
TGTGCCAGCAGCGTCGGACTCTCCACCGGGGAGCTGTTTTTT
CASSVGLSTGELFF
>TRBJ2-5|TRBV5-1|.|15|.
TGCGCCAGCAGCCACCCCGGGGCAGGGGAGGAGACCCAGTACTTC
CASSHPGAGEETQYF
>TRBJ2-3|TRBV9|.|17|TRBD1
TGTGCCAGCAGCGTAGGGGTGGGGACAGGGTACACAGATACGCAGTATTTT
CASSVGVGTGYTDTQYF
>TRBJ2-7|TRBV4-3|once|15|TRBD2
TGCGCCAGCAGCCAGTACTGGCGGGGGTCCTACGAGCAGTACTTC
CASSQYWRGSYEQYF
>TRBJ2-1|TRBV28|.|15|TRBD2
TGTGCCAGCAGTCCACTTGGACTAGCCAACAATGAGCAGTTCTTC
CASSPLGLANNEQFF
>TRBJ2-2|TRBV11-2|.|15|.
TGTGCCAGCAGCTTCATGGCGGTGGGCACCGGGGAGCTGTTTTTT
CASSFMAVGTGELFF
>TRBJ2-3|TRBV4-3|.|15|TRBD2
TGCGCCAGCAGCGATGGACTAGCGGCCACAGATACGCAGTATTTT
CASSDGLAATDTQYF
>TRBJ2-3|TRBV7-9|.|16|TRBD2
TGTGCCAGCAGCTTAGGCCTAGCGGATAGCACAGATACGCAGTATTTT
CASSLGLADSTDTQYF
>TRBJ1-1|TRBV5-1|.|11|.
TGCGCCAGCAGCCTAGACGGTTGGGCTTTCTTT
CASSLDGWAFF
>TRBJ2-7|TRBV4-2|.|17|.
TGTGCCAGCAGCCAAGGCCCTTTGGGGCGGACCTCCTACGAGCAGTACTTC
CASSQGPLGRTSYEQYF
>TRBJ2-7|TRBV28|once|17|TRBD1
TGTGCCAGCAGTCTAGTTTATGGCAGGGGGTCCTCCTACGAGCAGTACTTC
CASSLVYGRGSSYEQYF
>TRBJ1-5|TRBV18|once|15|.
TGTGCCAGCTCACCAAGCAGGGAAGGAAGTCAGCCCCAGCATTTT
CASSPSREGSQPQHF
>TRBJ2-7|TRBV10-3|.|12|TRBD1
TGTGCCATCGGAGGACAGGCACACGAGCAGTACTTC
CAIGGQAHEQYF
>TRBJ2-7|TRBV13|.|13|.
TGTGCCAGCAGCTTATTCGGGGTTAGAGAGCAGTACTTC
CASSLFGVREQYF
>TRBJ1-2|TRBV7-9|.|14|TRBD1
TGTGCCAGCAGCTTCAGGGGGCTATACTATGGCTACACCTTC
CASSFRGLYYGYTF
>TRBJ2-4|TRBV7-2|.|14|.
TGTGCCAGCAGCTTATTAGTCGACAAAAACATTCAGTACTTC
CASSLLVDKNIQYF
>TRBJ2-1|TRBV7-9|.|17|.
TGTGCCAGCAGCCAACAAGGGAGCCCCAGACGAGGGAGTGAGCAGTTCTTC
CASSQQGSPRRGSEQFF
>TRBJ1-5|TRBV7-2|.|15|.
TGTGCCAGCAGAAAGAGACAGGATAGCAATCAGCCCCAGCATTTT
CASRKRQDSNQPQHF
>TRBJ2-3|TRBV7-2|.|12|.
TGTGCCAGCAGCTTAGTAGAACTAGTTCAGTATTTT
CASSLVELVQYF
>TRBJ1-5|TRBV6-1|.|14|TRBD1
TGTGCCAGCAGTGCAGTGGACAGGGTTCAGCCCCAGCATTTT
CASSAVDRVQPQHF
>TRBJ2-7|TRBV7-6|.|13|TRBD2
TGTGCCAGCAGCTTCCAGGGTAGCGGGGAGCAGTACTTC
CASSFQGSGEQYF
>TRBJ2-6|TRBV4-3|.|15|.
TGCGCCAGCAGCCCGGTAGTGTCTGGGGCCAACGTCCTGACTTTC
CASSPVVSGANVLTF
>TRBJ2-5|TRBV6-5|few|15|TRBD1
TGTGCCAGCAGTCGGGGACAGGGTCCCGGGGAGACCCAGTACTTC
CASSRGQGPGETQYF
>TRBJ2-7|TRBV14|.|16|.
TGTGCCAGCAGCTCAAGGATGGGGCGCCCCTCCTACGAGCAGTACTTC
CASSSRMGRPSYEQYF
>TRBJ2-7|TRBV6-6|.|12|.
TGTGCCAGCACCGCTAGCCCCTACGAGCAGTACTTC
CASTASPYEQYF
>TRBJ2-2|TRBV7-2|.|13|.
TGTGCCAGCAGCTTGGGAGACACCGGGGAGCTGTTTTTT
CASSLGDTGELFF